This T cell receptor (beta chain) was obtained from a study of OX40 agonist ivuxolimab in advanced cancers. Turning to the study itself: Of the patients, three showed partial responses, one with hepatocellular carcinoma and two with cutaneous melanoma. General observations from the study: On average, CD8+ T cells showed a greater number of expanded clones than CD4+. Among the least clonally expanded were partial responders at 0.1-3.0 mg/kg.

Assay used: immunoSEQ multiplex PCR; TCRdb lists only in-frame clones, some missing. Seen here are 75,000 to 95,000 clones, roughly nine tenths observed once, and the top ten hold about 0.51%. For this clone: No antigen is known for it.

This CDR3 is built from 11 residues. The V and J ends lost 7 bases and 3 bases respectively, with 10 bases between them. CDR1 and CDR2 (germline): SQVTM, ANQGSEA. The receptor was derived from an adult with an advanced solid tumor such as melanoma, head and neck, liver or kidney cancer. The specimen was CD4+ or CD8+ T cells sorted from blood, collected in a trial of the OX40 agonist ivuxolimab. The chain links TRBV29-1 to TRBJ2-7; D may be TRBD2 (6 bases). The CDR3 loop is CSADGGYEQYF. As DNA, the CDR3 is TGCAGCGCGGACGGGGGCTACGAGCAGTACTTC.